The next 14 T cell receptor beta chains were all read from a single sample in a study of control samples from healthy donors and cancer patients. Only in-frame clones appear in the TCRdb table, and some are missing; sequencing was by immunoSEQ multiplex PCR. The sample shows around 200,000 clones, 90% to 95% of them seen only once. Sequenced sample: blood. The receptors come from a man in his fifties in good health.

The CDR3 DNA reads as TGTGCCAGCAGCTTAGTAGGGGGACAAAATGAGCAGTTCTTC. Protein: CASSLVGGQNEQFF. The gene calls are TRBV11-2 and TRBJ2-1; possibly TRBD1 for D (6 bases). Trimming stripped 1 base from V and 7 bases from J, with 11 bases between. This CDR3 comprises 14 residues. The germline V gene has CDR1 SGHAT and CDR2 FQNNGV.

This rearrangement joins TRBV5-1 to TRBJ2-3; TRBD1 matches at 7 bases. The CDR3 has 16 residues. Losses at the gene ends were 4 bases for V and 0 bases for J; bases not matched to a gene: 8. The germline V gene has CDR1 SGHRS and CDR2 YFSETQ. The CDR3 DNA reads TGCGCCAGCAGCACTAGACAGGGCTCTAGCACAGATACGCAGTATTTT. It codes for CASSTRQGSSTDTQYF.

The V call is TRBV5-1, the J call TRBJ2-1; tentatively, D is TRBD1 or TRBD2 (6 bases each). Germline CDR1 is SGHRS and CDR2 is YFSETQ. The CDR3 loop spans 13 amino acids. V gave up 3 bases and J gave up 7 bases, with 11 bases separating them. The CDR3 nucleotides are TGCGCCAGCAGCTACAGGGCGGGGAATGAGCAGTTCTTC. It translates to CASSYRAGNEQFF. Combining the CDR3 with reference TRBV5-1 and TRBJ2-1 gives the whole variable domain KAGVTQTPRYLIKTRGQQVTLSCSPISGHRSVSWYQQTPGQGLQFLFEYFSETQRNKGNFPGRFSGRQFSNSRSEMNVSTLELGDSALYLCASSYRAGNEQFFGPGTRLTVL.

The chain uses TRBV7-9 and TRBJ2-5, with 11 bases that match TRBD2. J was trimmed by 5 bases and V by 5 bases; bases with no gene match: 7. Germline V gene sequence: CDR1 SEHNR, CDR2 FQNEAQ (reference sequence). There are 15 residues in the CDR3. The chain's CDR3 is CASSVSGGARETQYF. CDR3 DNA: TGTGCCAGCAGCGTTAGCGGGGGGGCCCGGGAGACCCAGTACTTC.

The CDR3: CSVRMTQGDTQYF. CDR3 nucleotides: TGCAGCGTTCGGATGACACAGGGAGATACGCAGTATTTT. The V and J genes are TRBV29-1 and TRBJ2-3; a possible D gene is TRBD1 (6 bases). The CDR3 is 13 residues long. V lost 5 bases to trimming and J lost 5 bases, with 14 bases between them. Germline loops: CDR1 SQVTM, CDR2 ANQGSEA.

The chain uses TRBV5-1 and TRBJ2-5, with 9 positions matching TRBD2. Germline CDR1 and CDR2: SGHRS and YFSETQ. The J segment lost 4 bases and the V segment lost 6 bases, leaving 10 bases of the junction unmatched. This CDR3 contains 15 residues. This CDR3 reads CASNPVGSGGETQYF. CDR3 sequence (DNA): TGCGCCAGCAACCCGGTGGGTAGCGGGGGAGAGACCCAGTACTTC.

J is TRBJ1-6 and V is TRBV18; D not resolved. Germline V lookup: CDR1 KGHSH, CDR2 LQKENI. The CDR3 is 16 residues long. Deletions cut 3 bases from V and 5 bases from J, with 14 bases between. CDR3 coding DNA: TGTGCCAGCTCACCGACGACCAGAATCAATAATTCACCCCTCCACTTT. Translating it yields CASSPTTRINNSPLHF.

This chain joins TRBV5-1 and TRBJ1-4; D may be TRBD1 (5 bases). The V end lost 5 bases, the J end lost 0 bases, and 8 bases lay between the germline ends. The germline V gene encodes CDR1 SGHRS and CDR2 YFSETQ. The CDR3 extends over 14 amino acids. In DNA, the CDR3 is TGCGCCAGCAGTCCAGGGTCAACTAATGAAAAACTGTTTTTT. This translates into CASSPGSTNEKLFF.

V is TRBV5-1 and J is TRBJ2-1, with 8 bases that match TRBD2. The germline V gene encodes CDR1 SGHRS and CDR2 YFSETQ. V shed 2 bases, J shed 7 bases, and the junction held 5 bases outside the gene matches. The CDR3 runs to 14 residues. Here the CDR3 DNA reads TGCGCCAGCAGCTTCGGGACTAGTCTAAATGAGCAGTTCTTC. This encodes CASSFGTSLNEQFF.

The CDR3 region is CASSRGQDYGYTF. Written as DNA, the CDR3 is TGTGCCAGCAGCCGGGGACAAGACTATGGCTACACCTTC. V gene TRBV7-2 combines with J gene TRBJ1-2, with a weak D call TRBD1 (6 bases). Per germline, CDR1 SGHTA and CDR2 FQGNSA. The CDR3 loop spans 13 amino acids. Deletions cut 5 bases from V and 3 bases from J, with 10 bases between.

The chain uses TRBV5-6 and TRBJ1-4; D may be TRBD1 (5 bases). V was clipped by 2 bases and J by 6 bases, with 20 bases between them. Germline loops: CDR1 SGHDT, CDR2 YYEEEE. The CDR3 spans 17 residues. CDR3 loop: CASSLPRTQLRDEKLFF. The CDR3 DNA reads as TGTGCCAGCAGCTTACCGAGGACCCAACTCAGGGATGAAAAACTGTTTTTT.

The V call is TRBV24-1, the J call TRBJ1-2; no reliable D call. CDR1 and CDR2 from the germline V gene are KGHDR and SFDVKD. V was cut by 5 bases and J by 5 bases, with 8 bases left in between. The CDR3 runs to 12 residues. For the CDR3, the DNA is TGTGCCACCAGTGGAGACATTTATGGCTACACCTTC. It yields the protein CATSGDIYGYTF.

The chain carries TRBV5-1 and TRBJ1-1; D uncertain. CDR3 length: 14 residues. Germline assignment: CDR1 SGHRS and CDR2 YFSETQ. Deletions cut 0 bases from V and 1 base from J, with 7 bases between. The CDR3 DNA reads TGCGCCAGCAGCTTGGATGGACCGAACACTGAAGCTTTCTTT. It encodes CASSLDGPNTEAFF.

The chain has TRBV7-9 and TRBJ1-4; 12 nucleotides line up with TRBD1. The CDR3 spans 14 residues. Germline V gives CDR1 SEHNR, CDR2 FQNEAQ (reference sequence). After removal of 5 bases from V and 7 bases from J, the junction contained 2 bases not matched to a gene. CDR3 DNA sequence: TGTGCCAGCAGCCAGGGACAGGGGGCTGAAAAACTGTTTTTT. Protein: CASSQGQGAEKLFF. Together with reference TRBV7-9 and TRBJ1-4, the CDR3 gives the full variable domain: DTGVSQNPRHKITKRGQNVTFRCDPISEHNRLYWYRQTLGQGPEFLTYFQNEAQLEKSRLLSDRFSAERPKGSFSTLEIQRTEQGDSAMYLCASSQGQGAEKLFFGSGTQLSVL.